One sample yielded the 13 T cell receptor beta chains listed below, sequenced in a study of blood T cell repertoires in COVID-19. The table came from immunoSEQ multiplex PCR; TCRdb's copy has only in-frame clones and leaves some out. The sample holds some 460,000 clones, around 90% seen once. Input material: PBMCs or T cells enriched from blood (not recorded which). All receptors come from a woman aged 18-35 years with acute COVID-19.

This chain uses TRBV20-1 with TRBJ2-5, with D perhaps matching TRBD2 (6 bases). Germline-derived CDR1 and CDR2 are DFQATT and SNEGSKA (reference sequence). The V and J ends lost 3 bases and 3 bases respectively, with 11 bases between them. This CDR3 is 13 amino acids long. CDR3 amino acids: CSASRRREETQYF. The CDR3 DNA sequence: TGCAGTGCTAGTCGGCGGAGGGAAGAGACCCAGTACTTC.

The chain uses TRBV5-4 and TRBJ2-7; TRBD1 agrees at 12 bases. Germline V gives CDR1 SGHNT, CDR2 YYREEE (reference sequence). This CDR3 has 19 residues. Losses at the gene ends were 4 bases for V and 5 bases for J; bases not matched to a gene: 19. The CDR3 DNA follows: TGTGCCAGCAGCCCATATCCGGAACCGGGACAGGGGGCGTTCAACGAGCAGTACTTC. Encoded protein: CASSPYPEPGQGAFNEQYF.

This chain uses TRBV6-2 or TRBV6-3 with TRBJ2-7, with D perhaps TRBD1 (6 bases). V was cut by 0 bases and J by 0 bases, with 12 bases left in between. Per the germline V gene, CDR1 is MNHEY and CDR2 is SVGEGT. The CDR3 totals 16 residues. The CDR3, as DNA: TGTGCCAGCAGTTACTCCCGGCAGGACAGCTCCTACGAGCAGTACTTC. This gives the protein CASSYSRQDSSYEQYF.

This sequence joins TRBV7-2 and TRBJ1-4, with D tentatively TRBD1 (6 bases). Trimming took off 2 bases at V and 4 bases at J, with 20 bases between the two ends. This CDR3 is built from 18 residues. Germline CDR1 is SGHTA and CDR2 is FQGNSA. The CDR3 DNA sequence: TGTGCCAGCAGCTTATTAAAAGGGGCAGGGGTTGTTAATGAAAAACTGTTTTTT. Translation: CASSLLKGAGVVNEKLFF. Drawing the rest from reference TRBV7-2 and TRBJ1-4, the complete variable domain is GAGVSQSPSNKVTEKGKDVELRCDPISGHTALYWYRQSLGQGLEFLIYFQGNSAPDKSGLPSDRFSAERTGGSVSTLTIQRTQQEDSAVYLCASSLLKGAGVVNEKLFFGSGTQLSVL.

The V and J genes are TRBV11-2 and TRBJ2-2; D possibly corresponds to TRBD2 (5 bases). The CDR3 has 14 amino acids. Per the germline V gene, CDR1 is SGHAT and CDR2 is FQNNGV. The germline V and J ends were trimmed by 4 bases and 1 base, with 7 bases remaining between them. The CDR3 loop is CASSSAVNTGELFF. The CDR3 DNA follows: TGTGCCAGCAGCTCAGCGGTGAACACCGGGGAGCTGTTTTTT.

This sequence joins TRBV11-2 and TRBJ2-1; D might be TRBD1 (5 bases). CDR1 is SGHAT and CDR2 is FQNNGV in the germline V gene. Deletions cut 1 base from V and 6 bases from J, with 10 bases between. The CDR3 has 14 amino acids. The CDR3, as DNA: TGTGCCAGCAGCTTAGTCTACAGGAGCAATGAGCAGTTCTTC. Translation: CASSLVYRSNEQFF.

This clone has just one count. The chain couples TRBV12-3 or TRBV12-4 to TRBJ1-4; 7 bases are a match to TRBD1. The CDR3 is 13 amino acids. J gave up 5 bases and V 4 bases, and 1 base lay outside the gene matches. The CDR3 is CASSSQGNEKLFF. DNA of the CDR3: TGTGCCAGCAGTTCACAGGGGAATGAAAAACTGTTTTTT.

The chain is built from TRBV29-1 and TRBJ1-2; D remains unclear. The V gene lost 8 bases and the J gene lost 6 bases, with 10 bases spanning the gap. CDR1 SQVTM and CDR2 ANQGSEA come from the germline V gene. CDR3 length: 10 residues. DNA for the CDR3: TGCAGCTCGCGGAGGGATGGCTACACCTTC. The encoded protein is CSSRRDGYTF.

The rearrangement joins TRBV3-1 (or the pseudogene TRBV3-2) to TRBJ2-1, with D perhaps matching TRBD2 (5 bases). The CDR3 contains 15 residues. Germline lookup yields CDR1 LGHDT and CDR2 YNNKEL (reference sequence). Trimming removed 0 bases at V and 3 bases at J, with 9 bases between. The CDR3 sequence: CASSQEARGYNEQFF. Written as DNA, the CDR3 is TGTGCCAGCAGCCAAGAAGCTCGGGGCTACAATGAGCAGTTCTTC.

The V call is TRBV5-6, the J call TRBJ2-5; a weak D match, TRBD2 (6 bases). Trimming stripped 3 bases from V and 0 bases from J, with 6 bases between. The CDR3 totals 13 residues. Germline values: CDR1 SGHDT, CDR2 YYEEEE. CDR3 nucleotides: TGTGCCAGCAGCTGGGAGGACCAAGAGACCCAGTACTTC. Its translation is CASSWEDQETQYF.

This clone was seen just once. This chain uses TRBV5-4 with TRBJ2-7; 9 positions agree with TRBD2. The CDR3 runs to 15 residues. The junction had 6 bases not matched to a gene; V was cut back by 0 bases and J by 5 bases. Germline V CDR1 and CDR2: SGHNT, YYREEE (reference sequence). CDR3 in DNA: TGTGCCAGCAGCTTGGAGGCGGGAGGGCCCCACGAGCAGTACTTC. Its protein product is CASSLEAGGPHEQYF.

This sequence joins TRBV14 and TRBJ2-3, with 7 bases fitting TRBD2. This CDR3 is built from 15 residues. Germline V gene lookup returns CDR1 SGHDN and CDR2 FVKESK. V was pared by 4 bases and J by 1 base, with 5 bases of the junction left unmatched. CDR3 residues: CASSLSGIGTDTQYF. Written as DNA, the CDR3 is TGTGCCAGCAGCCTAAGCGGGATAGGCACAGATACGCAGTATTTT.

This rearrangement joins TRBV7-8 to TRBJ2-1; D gene ambiguous. Per germline, CDR1 SGHVS and CDR2 FQNEAQ. CDR3 length equals 16 residues. V was clipped by 0 bases and J by 5 bases, with 14 bases between them. This CDR3 reads CASSLAASAPDNEQFF. DNA of the CDR3: TGTGCCAGCAGCTTAGCGGCTAGTGCGCCGGACAATGAGCAGTTCTTC. The full variable domain, its missing parts supplied by reference TRBV7-8 and TRBJ2-1, is GAGVSQSPRYKVAKRGQDVALRCDPISGHVSLFWYQQALGQGPEFLTYFQNEAQLDKSGLPSDRFFAERPEGSVSTLKIQRTQQEDSAVYLCASSLAASAPDNEQFFGPGTRLTVL.